Listed below are T cell receptor beta chains from one sample, sequenced in a study of T cells in Graves' hyperthyroidism and ophthalmopathy. Each CDR3 protein is one row after TCRdb ran MiXCR on the multiplex PCR reads. The sample lists hundreds of thousands of distinct CDR3 sequences; roughly 15% were seen once. Sequencing was carried out using blood. Receptors originate from a woman aged 18-35 years with Graves' hyperthyroidism. The CDR3 runs from the conserved cysteine through the conserved F or W. The order of the fields is D gene, V gene, J gene, clone size, CDR3 protein, CDR3 DNA. D genes are given only for firm matches. Clone sizes are given selectively: once, few, many, or a class where the clone is expanded.

.,TRBV6-1,TRBJ1-1,few,CASSEFGQGEAFF,TGTGCCAGCAGTGAATTTGGGCAGGGAGAAGCTTTCTTT
TRBD2,TRBV7-9,TRBJ2-1,few,CASSPVLRRVPGGISTNEQFF,TGTGCCAGCAGCCCAGTGTTAAGGCGAGTGCCGGGGGGGATCTCTACGAATGAGCAGTTCTTC
TRBD1,TRBV5-1,TRBJ2-2,.,CASSWGQLWMTKDTGELFF,TGCGCCAGCAGCTGGGGACAGCTATGGATGACCAAGGACACCGGGGAGCTGTTTTTT
.,TRBV11-2,TRBJ1-1,many,CASSPARDASKGAFF,TGTGCCAGCAGCCCGGCCCGGGACGCCTCCAAGGGAGCTTTCTTT
TRBD1,TRBV11-2,TRBJ2-7,many,CASSPIPAGQGAYEQYF,TGTGCCAGCAGCCCAATACCCGCGGGACAGGGGGCGTACGAGCAGTACTTC
TRBD1,TRBV19,TRBJ2-1,.,CASSPLRTGLNEQFF,TGTGCCAGTAGCCCCCTGCGGACAGGGCTAAATGAGCAGTTCTTC
.,TRBV2,TRBJ1-6,many,CASRRETGNSPLHF,TGTGCCAGCAGGAGGGAAACTGGTAATTCACCCCTCCACTTT
.,TRBV4-2,TRBJ1-5,many,CASSQEGKGRSNQPQHF,TGTGCCAGCAGCCAAGAGGGAAAGGGCAGGAGCAATCAGCCCCAGCATTTT
.,TRBV7-8,TRBJ1-1,.,CASSLGFGPQGTEAFF,TGTGCCAGCAGCTTAGGGTTCGGGCCTCAGGGCACTGAAGCTTTCTTT
.,TRBV24-1,TRBJ1-2,few,CATSWTKPRPEYGYTF,TGTGCCACCAGTTGGACCAAACCCCGACCGGAGTATGGCTACACCTTC
TRBD1,TRBV28,TRBJ1-2,few,CASSWPTGGNYGYTF,TGTGCCAGCAGTTGGCCGACAGGGGGAAACTATGGCTACACCTTC
.,TRBV28,TRBJ2-1,many,CASRGTGSDYNEQFF,TGTGCCAGCAGGGGAACAGGGTCAGATTACAATGAGCAGTTCTTC
TRBD1,TRBV10-3,TRBJ1-5,few,CAISEPGTVNQPQHF,TGTGCCATCAGTGAGCCCGGGACAGTCAATCAGCCCCAGCATTTT
.,TRBV7-2,TRBJ2-7,.,CASSFTGIVHEQYF,TGTGCCAGCAGCTTCACAGGGATTGTCCACGAGCAGTACTTC
.,TRBV11-2,TRBJ1-2,once,CASSSGGGARGYTF,TGTGCCAGCAGCTCAGGCGGAGGGGCACGGGGCTACACCTTC
.,TRBV5-1,TRBJ2-1,few,CASSAGTGYNEQFF,TGCGCCAGCAGCGCCGGGACTGGGTACAATGAGCAGTTCTTC
TRBD2,TRBV3-1,TRBJ2-5,.,CASSQLNVGGRAGETQYF,TGTGCCAGCAGCCAACTCAACGTAGGCGGGAGGGCCGGAGAGACCCAGTACTTC
.,TRBV7-2,TRBJ2-3,many,CASSLKLGRTDTQYF,TGTGCCAGCAGCTTAAAACTCGGACGCACAGATACGCAGTATTTT
.,TRBV19,TRBJ1-3,few,CASKTTERNTIYF,TGTGCCAGTAAGACGACCGAACGAAACACCATATATTTT
.,TRBV18,TRBJ1-1,.,CASSPLPVNTEAFF,TGTGCCAGCTCACCACTCCCGGTGAACACTGAAGCTTTCTTT
.,TRBV2,TRBJ2-1,many,CASGGGGSYNEQFF,TGTGCCAGCGGCGGGGGCGGGTCCTACAATGAGCAGTTCTTC
.,TRBV20-1,TRBJ2-3,many,CSAAYSGTDTQYF,TGCAGTGCCGCCTACAGCGGCACAGATACGCAGTATTTT
.,TRBV19,TRBJ2-7,few,CASSIRAGASYEQYF,TGTGCCAGTAGTATTCGTGCGGGGGCCAGCTACGAGCAGTACTTC
TRBD2,TRBV7-9,TRBJ2-2,.,CASSWWEGTGELFF,TGTGCCAGCAGCTGGTGGGAGGGAACCGGGGAGCTGTTTTTT
.,TRBV25-1,TRBJ2-7,few,CASSPFTGFSYEQYF,TGTGCCAGCAGTCCTTTCACAGGGTTCTCCTACGAGCAGTACTTC
TRBD1,TRBV7-9,TRBJ2-2,.,CASSGTGIRATGELFF,TGTGCCAGCAGCGGGACAGGGATCAGGGCCACCGGGGAGCTGTTTTTT
.,TRBV29-1,TRBJ2-5,.,CSVALLLKETQYF,TGCAGCGTTGCGCTCCTCTTAAAAGAGACCCAGTACTTC
.,TRBV25-1,TRBJ2-2,.,CASSESGDTGELFF,TGTGCCAGCAGTGAATCAGGGGACACCGGGGAGCTGTTTTTT
TRBD1,TRBV20-1,TRBJ1-2,many,CSASSGTGFAYGYTF,TGCAGTGCTAGTTCCGGGACAGGGTTTGCCTATGGCTACACCTTC
.,TRBV20-1,TRBJ2-3,.,CSAAPSGTQYF,TGCAGTGCTGCCCCTTCGGGTACGCAGTATTTT
TRBD2,TRBV4-2,TRBJ2-2,.,CASSRTSGRTGELFF,TGTGCCAGCAGTCGGACTAGCGGGAGGACCGGGGAGCTGTTTTTT
.,TRBV28,TRBJ1-5,many,CASSLSIDSNQPQHF,TGTGCCAGCAGTTTGTCCATAGATAGCAATCAGCCCCAGCATTTT
.,TRBV24-1,TRBJ1-6,few,CATSDSTVSNSPLHF,TGTGCCACCAGTGATTCGACAGTATCAAATTCACCCCTCCACTTT
.,TRBV6-2/TRBV6-3,TRBJ1-2,.,CASSFPRGGYYGYTF,TGTGCCAGCAGTTTCCCCCGGGGCGGATACTATGGCTACACCTTC
TRBD2,TRBV20-1,TRBJ2-5,many,CSAIGTSGSETQYF,TGCAGTGCGATCGGGACTAGCGGGAGCGAGACCCAGTACTTC
TRBD1,TRBV3-1,TRBJ2-5,.,CAGSQDNRGRRGTQYF,TGTGCCGGCAGCCAAGATAACAGGGGGCGCCGCGGGACCCAGTACTTC
.,TRBV3-1,TRBJ2-1,many,CASTSRGRGREQFF,TGTGCCAGCACCTCAAGGGGGAGGGGTAGGGAGCAGTTCTTC
.,TRBV20-1,TRBJ1-4,many,CSARGATNEKLFF,TGCAGTGCTAGAGGTGCAACTAATGAAAAACTGTTTTTT
.,TRBV11-2,TRBJ1-1,few,CASSSYPAGGAFF,TGTGCCAGCAGCTCCTATCCCGCGGGGGGAGCTTTCTTT
.,TRBV29-1,TRBJ2-7,.,CSVGASGNYEQYF,TGCAGCGTCGGAGCTTCGGGAAACTACGAGCAGTACTTC
.,TRBV20-1,TRBJ2-1,many,CSALIDNEQFF,TGCAGTGCGCTTATCGACAATGAGCAGTTCTTC
TRBD2,TRBV6-1,TRBJ2-3,many,CASTTGLAGLLTDTQYF,TGTGCCAGCACTACGGGACTAGCGGGATTGTTGACAGATACGCAGTATTTT
.,TRBV27,TRBJ2-5,many,CASGGHGETQYF,TGTGCCAGCGGGGGTCACGGAGAGACCCAGTACTTC
.,TRBV3-1,TRBJ1-3,.,CASSQDTGLLLSGNTIYF,TGTGCCAGCAGCCAAGACACGGGACTCCTGCTCTCTGGAAACACCATATATTTT
.,TRBV13,TRBJ1-1,many,CASSQGQGAFF,TGTGCCAGCAGCCAGGGACAAGGAGCTTTCTTT
.,TRBV9,TRBJ2-3,many,CASSLYAAVTDTQYF,TGTGCCAGCAGCCTTTATGCAGCGGTCACAGATACGCAGTATTTT
TRBD1,TRBV4-3,TRBJ1-3,.,CASSQDLGTGSGNTIYF,TGCGCCAGCAGCCAAGACCTCGGGACAGGCTCTGGAAACACCATATATTTT
.,TRBV7-3,TRBJ2-5,.,CASSLHVGEETQYF,TGTGCCAGCAGCTTACATGTGGGGGAAGAGACCCAGTACTTC
TRBD1,TRBV7-9,TRBJ2-7,.,CASSLHAGGYHEQYF,TGTGCCAGCAGCTTGCACGCAGGGGGCTATCACGAGCAGTACTTC
TRBD2,TRBV28,TRBJ2-4,many,CASSLSGGGRAKNIQYF,TGTGCCAGCAGTTTATCTGGGGGCGGGAGGGCCAAAAACATTCAGTACTTC
.,TRBV28,TRBJ1-2,many,CASRPPDVTYGYTF,TGTGCCAGCCGCCCTCCCGACGTGACCTATGGCTACACCTTC
.,TRBV6-2/TRBV6-3,TRBJ2-1,.,CASNDKVSYNEQFF,TGTGCCAGCAACGACAAAGTCTCCTACAATGAGCAGTTCTTC
TRBD1,TRBV28,TRBJ2-2,.,CASSSPGGHVGELFF,TGTGCCAGCAGTTCGCCAGGGGGCCACGTAGGGGAGCTGTTTTTT
.,TRBV28,TRBJ2-3,once,CASSLRGFADTQYF,TGTGCCAGCAGCCTCCGGGGGTTCGCAGATACGCAGTATTTT